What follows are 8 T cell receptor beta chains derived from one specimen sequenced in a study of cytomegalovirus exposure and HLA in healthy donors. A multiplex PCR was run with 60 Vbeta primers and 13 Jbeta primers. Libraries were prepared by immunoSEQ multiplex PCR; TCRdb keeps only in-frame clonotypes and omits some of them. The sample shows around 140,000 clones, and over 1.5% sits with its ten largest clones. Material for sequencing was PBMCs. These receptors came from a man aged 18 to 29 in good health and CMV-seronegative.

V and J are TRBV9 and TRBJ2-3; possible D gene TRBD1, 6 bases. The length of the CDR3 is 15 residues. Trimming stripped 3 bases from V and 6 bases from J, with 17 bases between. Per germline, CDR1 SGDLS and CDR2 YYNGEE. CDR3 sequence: CASSATGTMMDTQYF. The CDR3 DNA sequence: TGTGCCAGCAGCGCGACAGGCACCATGATGGATACGCAGTATTTT.

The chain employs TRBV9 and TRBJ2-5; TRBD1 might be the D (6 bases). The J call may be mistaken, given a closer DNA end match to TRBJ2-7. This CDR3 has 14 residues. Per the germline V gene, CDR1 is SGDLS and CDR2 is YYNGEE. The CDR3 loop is CASSAWDNIYEQYF. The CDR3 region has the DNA TGTGCCAGCAGCGCGTGGGACAATATCTACGAGCAGTACTTC.

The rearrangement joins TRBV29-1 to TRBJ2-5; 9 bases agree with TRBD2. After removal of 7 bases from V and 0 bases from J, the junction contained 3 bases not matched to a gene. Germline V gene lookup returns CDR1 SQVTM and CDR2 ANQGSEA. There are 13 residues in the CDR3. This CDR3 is CSGASGNQETQYF. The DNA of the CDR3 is TGCAGCGGGGCTAGCGGGAACCAAGAGACCCAGTACTTC.

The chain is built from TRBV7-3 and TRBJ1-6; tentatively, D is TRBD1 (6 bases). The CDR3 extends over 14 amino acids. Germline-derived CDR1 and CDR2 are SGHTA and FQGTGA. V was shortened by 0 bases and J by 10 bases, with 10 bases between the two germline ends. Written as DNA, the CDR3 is TGTGCCAGCAGCTTAACGGGGGCCGGATCACCCCTCCACTTT. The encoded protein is CASSLTGAGSPLHF.

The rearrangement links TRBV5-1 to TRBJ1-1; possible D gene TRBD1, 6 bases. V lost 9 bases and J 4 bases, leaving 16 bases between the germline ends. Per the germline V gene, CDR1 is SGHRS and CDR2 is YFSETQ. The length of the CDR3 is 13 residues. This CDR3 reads CATAQGGGTEAFF. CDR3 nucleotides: TGCGCCACCGCACAGGGTGGGGGCACTGAAGCTTTCTTT.

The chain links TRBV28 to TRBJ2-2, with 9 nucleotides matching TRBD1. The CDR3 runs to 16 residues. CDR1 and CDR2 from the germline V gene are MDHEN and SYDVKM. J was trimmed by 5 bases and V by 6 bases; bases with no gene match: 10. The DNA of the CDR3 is TGTGCCAGCAGCCTTATACAGGGGGCATGGACCGGGGAGCTGTTTTTT. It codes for CASSLIQGAWTGELFF.

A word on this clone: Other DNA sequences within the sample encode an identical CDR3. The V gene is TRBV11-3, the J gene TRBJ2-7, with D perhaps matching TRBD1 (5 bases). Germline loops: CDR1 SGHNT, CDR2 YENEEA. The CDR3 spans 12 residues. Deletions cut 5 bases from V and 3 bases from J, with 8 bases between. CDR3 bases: TGTGCCAGCAGCCCTGACAGCTACGAGCAGTACTTC. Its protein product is CASSPDSYEQYF.

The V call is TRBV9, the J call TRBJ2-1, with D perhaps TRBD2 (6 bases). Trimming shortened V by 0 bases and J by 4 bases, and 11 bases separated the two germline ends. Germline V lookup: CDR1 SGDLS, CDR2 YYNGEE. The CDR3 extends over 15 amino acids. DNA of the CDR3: TGTGCCAGCAGCGTAGGGTTAGGACTATACAATGAGCAGTTCTTC. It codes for CASSVGLGLYNEQFF.